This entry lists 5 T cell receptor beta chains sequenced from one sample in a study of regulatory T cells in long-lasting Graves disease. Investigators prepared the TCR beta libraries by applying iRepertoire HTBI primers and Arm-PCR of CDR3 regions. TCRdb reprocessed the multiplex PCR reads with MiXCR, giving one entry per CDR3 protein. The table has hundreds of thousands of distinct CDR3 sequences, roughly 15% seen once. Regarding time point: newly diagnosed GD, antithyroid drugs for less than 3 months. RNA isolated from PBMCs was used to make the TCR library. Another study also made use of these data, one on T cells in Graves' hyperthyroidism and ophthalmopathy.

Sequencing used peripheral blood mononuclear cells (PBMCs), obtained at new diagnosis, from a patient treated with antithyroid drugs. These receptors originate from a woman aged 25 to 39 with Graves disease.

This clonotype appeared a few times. The CDR3 nucleotides are TGCAGTGCCGCGGGGGGAGTCGGGGAGCTGTTTTTT. As protein: CSAAGGVGELFF. The chain recombines TRBV20-1 with TRBJ2-2; 8 nucleotides line up with TRBD2. Germline V gene sequence: CDR1 DFQATT, CDR2 SNEGSKA (reference sequence). Trimming at V came to 6 bases and at J to 7 bases, leaving 4 bases not matched to a gene. The CDR3 has 12 residues.

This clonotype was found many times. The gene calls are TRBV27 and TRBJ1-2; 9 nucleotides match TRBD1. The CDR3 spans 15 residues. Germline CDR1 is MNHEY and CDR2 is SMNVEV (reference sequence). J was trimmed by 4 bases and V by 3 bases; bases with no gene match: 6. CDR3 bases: TGTGCCAGCAGTTTTTTTGGGACAGGGTCCTATGGCTACACCTTC. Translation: CASSFFGTGSYGYTF.

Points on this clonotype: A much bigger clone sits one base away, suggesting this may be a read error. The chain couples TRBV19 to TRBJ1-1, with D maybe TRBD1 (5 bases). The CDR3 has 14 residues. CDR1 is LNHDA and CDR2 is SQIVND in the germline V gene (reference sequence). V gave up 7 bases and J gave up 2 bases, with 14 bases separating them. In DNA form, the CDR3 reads TGTGCCAGTATTAGAAGCAGGGCCAACACTGAAGCTTTCTTT. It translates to CASIRSRANTEAFF.

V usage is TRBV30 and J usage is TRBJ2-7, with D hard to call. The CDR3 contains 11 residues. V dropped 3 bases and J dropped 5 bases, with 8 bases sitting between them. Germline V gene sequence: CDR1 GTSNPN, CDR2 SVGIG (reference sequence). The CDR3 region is CAWSLENEQYF. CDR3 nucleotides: TGTGCCTGGAGCCTAGAGAACGAGCAGTACTTC.

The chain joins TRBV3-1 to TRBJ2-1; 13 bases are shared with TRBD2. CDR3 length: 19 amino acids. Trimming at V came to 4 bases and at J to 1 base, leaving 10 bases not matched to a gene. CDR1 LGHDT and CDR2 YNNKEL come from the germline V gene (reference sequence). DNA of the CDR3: TGTGCCAGCAGCCGGTACAGGACTAGCGGGAGCGGGTCCTACAATGAGCAGTTCTTC. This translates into CASSRYRTSGSGSYNEQFF.